These 18 T cell receptor beta chains share one sample of origin, sequenced in a study of identifying expanded T cells in peripheral blood. The assay was immunoSEQ multiplex PCR, and TCRdb's table has in-frame clones only and misses some. The sample yields 50,000 to 60,000 clones, about four fifths seen once. The material sequenced was blood. The receptors were sampled from a person between 18 and 75 years old in good health.

The chain is built from TRBV6-1 and TRBJ1-1, with D perhaps matching TRBD1 (5 bases). Deletions cut 2 bases from V and 1 base from J, with 11 bases between. CDR3 length: 15 amino acids. CDR1 is MNHNS, CDR2 SASEGT, per germline. CDR3 bases: TGTGCCAGCAGTGAACTAGGGAGGGGGAACACTGAAGCTTTCTTT. Translated, it gives CASSELGRGNTEAFF.

This sequence joins TRBV10-3 and TRBJ1-2; no reliable D call. Per germline, CDR1 ENHRY and CDR2 SYGVKD. The V end was cut by 2 bases, the J end by 6 bases, with 10 bases between. The CDR3 totals 13 residues. The CDR3 sequence is CAISERQVDGYTF. The CDR3 bases are TGTGCCATCAGTGAGCGGCAGGTGGATGGCTACACCTTC.

The count of this clone is one. The chain recombines TRBV6-5 with TRBJ1-6; TRBD1 matches 7 bases. With V trimmed by 8 bases and J by 6 bases, 7 bases remained unmatched. The CDR3 has 14 amino acids. Germline CDR1 is MNHEY and CDR2 is SVGAGI. As DNA, the CDR3 is TGTGCCAGCGGTAACAGGGGTCGTAATTCACCCCTCCACTTT. It yields the protein CASGNRGRNSPLHF.

V and J are TRBV28 and TRBJ1-2; maybe TRBD1 (6 bases). With 7 bases removed from V and 5 bases from J, the gap between germline ends came to 14 bases. This CDR3 is 13 amino acids long. Germline CDR1 is MDHEN and CDR2 is SYDVKM. CDR3 sequence reads: CASTLGQFYGYTF. CDR3 nucleotide sequence: TGTGCCAGCACCCTAGGACAGTTTTATGGCTACACCTTC.

The count of this clone is one. The chain is built from TRBV30 and TRBJ1-1; no clear D gene. CDR3 length: 12 residues. V lost 1 base, J lost 6 bases, and 9 bases lay in between. Germline assignment: CDR1 GTSNPN and CDR2 SVGIG (reference sequence). CDR3: CAWSGGYPEAFF. The CDR3 DNA reads as TGTGCCTGGAGTGGAGGGTACCCTGAAGCTTTCTTT.

V is TRBV5-6 and J is TRBJ2-1; TRBD2 aligns across 10 bases. J was trimmed by 7 bases and V by 2 bases; bases with no gene match: 6. The CDR3 totals 15 residues. Germline V gene sequence: CDR1 SGHDT, CDR2 YYEEEE. The CDR3 sequence is CASSFYGLAVNEQFF. The DNA of the CDR3 is TGTGCCAGCAGCTTCTACGGACTAGCGGTAAATGAGCAGTTCTTC.

This sequence joins TRBV18 and TRBJ1-1; possible D gene TRBD1, 5 bases. The CDR3 runs 13 residues. Germline CDR1 and CDR2: KGHSH and LQKENI. The germline V and J ends were trimmed by 3 bases and 4 bases, with 9 bases remaining between them. For the CDR3, the DNA is TGTGCCAGCTCACCCGGGGCGGGCACTGAAGCTTTCTTT. It specifies CASSPGAGTEAFF.

This rearrangement joins TRBV21-1 to TRBJ2-3; the DNA was not used to check the table's D call, TRBD1. TRBV21-1 is a pseudogene segment. The CDR3 extends over 13 amino acids. The CDR3 bases are TGTGCCAGCAGCCAGGGGAGCACAGATACGCAGTATTTT. Its protein is CASSQGSTDTQYF.

This chain links TRBV28 with TRBJ2-2; D is ambiguous. The germline V gene has CDR1 MDHEN and CDR2 SYDVKM. V lost 5 bases, J lost 3 bases, and 10 bases lay in between. The CDR3 is 14 amino acids. CDR3 nucleotide sequence: TGTGCCAGCAGTGCCTTGGATTACACCGGGGAGCTGTTTTTT. It translates to CASSALDYTGELFF.

The count of this clone is one. The chain combines TRBV7-2 with TRBJ2-5, with 7 nucleotides matching TRBD2. J was trimmed by 5 bases and V by 4 bases; bases with no gene match: 4. The CDR3 is made up of 13 amino acids. Per the germline V gene, CDR1 is SGHTA and CDR2 is FQGNSA. This chain's CDR3 is CASSSGTKETQYF. The CDR3 DNA is TGTGCCAGCAGCTCGGGGACTAAGGAGACCCAGTACTTC.

This sequence joins TRBV5-1 and TRBJ2-5; D is perhaps TRBD1 (5 bases). Germline V lookup: CDR1 SGHRS, CDR2 YFSETQ. There are 14 residues in the CDR3. Trimming removed 6 bases from V and 5 bases from J, with 17 bases in between. The CDR3 nucleotides read TGCGCCAGCACGGTTCTAGGGGCGGATGAGACCCAGTACTTC. This codes for CASTVLGADETQYF.

CDR3 sequence reads: CASSLKLSRGTQYF. In nucleotides, the CDR3 is TGTGCCAGCAGTTTAAAGCTTTCTCGGGGGACCCAGTACTTC. The rearrangement uses TRBV28 and TRBJ2-5; a weak D match, TRBD2 (5 bases). Per germline, CDR1 MDHEN and CDR2 SYDVKM. Trimming left V 2 bases short and J 7 bases short, with 14 bases between. CDR3 length equals 14 residues.

The V and J genes are TRBV5-1 and TRBJ1-3, with unresolved D. V shed 4 bases and J shed 0 bases, with 11 bases lying between them. Germline CDR1 reads SGHRS; CDR2 reads YFSETQ. This CDR3 has 15 residues. CDR3 residues: CASSARGNSGNTIYF. In nucleotides, the CDR3 is TGCGCCAGCAGCGCCCGCGGAAACTCTGGAAACACCATATATTTT.

The chain links TRBV19 to TRBJ1-1, with unresolved D. V was cut by 5 bases and J by 0 bases, with 13 bases left in between. Germline CDR1 and CDR2: LNHDA and SQIVND (reference sequence). The CDR3 covers 15 residues. Written as DNA, the CDR3 is TGTGCCAGTAGTCTGCGAGGTGTCGTGAACACTGAAGCTTTCTTT. Translation: CASSLRGVVNTEAFF.

The rearrangement links TRBV10-2 to TRBJ2-5, with TRBD1 matching over 8 bases. CDR3 length: 12 amino acids. Germline V gene sequence: CDR1 WSHSY, CDR2 SAAADI. The V segment lost 4 bases and the J segment 5 bases; nucleotides outside the gene matches: 0. This CDR3 is CASSGTGETQYF. CDR3 nucleotides: TGCGCCAGCAGTGGGACAGGGGAGACCCAGTACTTC.

The V call is TRBV9, the J call TRBJ2-1; 7 bases line up with TRBD1. V trimming: 0 bases; J trimming: 8 bases; junction bases outside the gene matches: 8. The CDR3 has 15 amino acids. Germline V gene lookup returns CDR1 SGDLS and CDR2 YYNGEE. The CDR3 protein is CASSVEGGTTHEQFF. The CDR3 nucleotides read TGTGCCAGCAGCGTAGAAGGGGGCACCACCCATGAGCAGTTCTTC.

This clone appeared a single time. The CDR3 DNA is TGTGCCAGCTCACCCGGACAGAACACTGAAGCTTTCTTT. Translation gives CASSPGQNTEAFF. The genes are TRBV18 and TRBJ1-1; D is perhaps TRBD1 (5 bases). The V gene's germline CDR1 is KGHSH and CDR2 LQKENI. The CDR3 contains 13 residues. The germline V and J ends were trimmed by 3 bases and 1 base, with 6 bases remaining between them.

The rearrangement uses TRBV29-1 and TRBJ2-3; 12 positions match TRBD2. Germline V lookup: CDR1 SQVTM, CDR2 ANQGSEA. Trimming cost V 4 bases and J 1 base; bases outside gene matches: 3. The CDR3 covers 15 residues. CDR3 coding DNA: TGCAGCGTTGTGACTAGCGGGAGTCGCACAGATACGCAGTATTTT. Protein sequence: CSVVTSGSRTDTQYF.